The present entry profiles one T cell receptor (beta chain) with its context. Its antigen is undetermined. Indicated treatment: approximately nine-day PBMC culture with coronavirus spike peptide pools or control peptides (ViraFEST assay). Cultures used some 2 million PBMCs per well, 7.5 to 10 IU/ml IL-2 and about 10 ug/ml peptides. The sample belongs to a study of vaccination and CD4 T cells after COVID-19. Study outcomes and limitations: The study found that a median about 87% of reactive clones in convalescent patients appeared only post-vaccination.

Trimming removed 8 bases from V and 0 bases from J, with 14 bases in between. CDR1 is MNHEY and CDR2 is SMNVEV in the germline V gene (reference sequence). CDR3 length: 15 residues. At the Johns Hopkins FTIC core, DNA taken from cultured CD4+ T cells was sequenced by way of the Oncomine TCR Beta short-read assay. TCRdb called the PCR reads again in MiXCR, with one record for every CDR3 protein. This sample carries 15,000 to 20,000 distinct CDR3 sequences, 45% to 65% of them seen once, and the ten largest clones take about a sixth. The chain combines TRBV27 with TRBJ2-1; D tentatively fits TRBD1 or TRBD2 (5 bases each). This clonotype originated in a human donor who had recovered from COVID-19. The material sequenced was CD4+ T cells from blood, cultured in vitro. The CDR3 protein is CASGAEAVSYNEQFF. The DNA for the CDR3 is TGTGCCAGCGGGGCGGAAGCGGTCTCCTACAATGAGCAGTTCTTC.